This T cell receptor beta chain originates from a study of cytomegalovirus exposure and HLA in healthy donors. Note on this clone: What it binds is not known.

General observations from the study: Altogether, 164 TCR beta chains were recorded as cytomegalovirus-associated.

CDR3 size: 15 residues. Per the germline V gene, CDR1 is SGHAT and CDR2 is FQNNGV. V gave up 2 bases and J gave up 0 bases, with 10 bases separating them. The PCR used 60 Vbeta and 13 Jbeta primers. Profiled with immunoSEQ multiplex PCR; TCRdb holds only in-frame clones, not every one. The table lists a few hundred thousand clones, approximately 80% of them singletons, with 2.5% to 3% in the top ten. The receptor was derived from a man aged 30-40 years in good health and CMV-seronegative. The sequenced material came from PBMCs. This chain uses TRBV11-2 with TRBJ1-1; D remains ambiguous. CDR3: CASSLTPGMNTEAFF. CDR3 bases: TGTGCCAGCAGCTTAACCCCGGGGATGAACACTGAAGCTTTCTTT.